Each of the 4 T cell receptor beta chains below was sequenced from the same sample in a study of cytotoxic CD8 clonotypes in ibrutinib-treated CLL. The table came from immunoSEQ multiplex PCR; TCRdb's copy has only in-frame clones and leaves some out. Of approximately 330,000 clones listed, just under 80% were seen once; the top ten hold over 6.5%. The material sequenced was PBMCs, taken before ibrutinib treatment. The receptors come from a human donor with chronic lymphocytic leukemia.

This chain connects TRBV7-9 to TRBJ2-3; perhaps TRBD1 as D (5 bases). The V and J ends lost 5 bases and 5 bases respectively, with 17 bases between them. The CDR3 consists of 15 residues. Germline CDR1 is SEHNR and CDR2 is FQNEAQ (reference sequence). This CDR3 reads CASSPYGRDLDTQYF. In DNA, the CDR3 is TGTGCCAGCAGCCCCTACGGCAGGGATCTAGATACGCAGTATTTT.

The chain employs TRBV5-4 and TRBJ2-5, with D perhaps TRBD2 (6 bases). Trimming left V 2 bases short and J 5 bases short, with 10 bases between. The CDR3 length is 13 residues. CDR1 SGHNT and CDR2 YYREEE come from the germline V gene (reference sequence). In DNA, the CDR3 is TGTGCCAGCAGCTTACTAGCACAGGAGACCCAGTACTTC. The encoded protein is CASSLLAQETQYF.

The chain recombines TRBV7-8 with TRBJ2-7, with 8 bases matching TRBD2. The CDR3 spans 18 residues. Germline CDR1 SGHVS, CDR2 FQNEAQ. Losses at the gene ends were 1 base for V and 0 bases for J; bases not matched to a gene: 11. For the CDR3, the DNA is TGTGCCAGCAGCTTAGTTTCCCCGGTAGCGGGAACCTCCTACGAGCAGTACTTC. Translating gives CASSLVSPVAGTSYEQYF.

V is TRBV25-1 and J is TRBJ1-1; D is uncertain. Trimming took off 3 bases at V and 1 base at J, with 12 bases between the two ends. Germline V gene lookup returns CDR1 MGHDK and CDR2 SYGVNS. The CDR3 has 15 amino acids. The CDR3 region has the DNA TGTGCCAGCAGTGATCTCCCAGATCAGAACACTGAAGCTTTCTTT. It specifies CASSDLPDQNTEAFF.